This record covers a single TCR beta chain. The antigen is unknown. The method was immunoSEQ multiplex PCR; TCRdb's version includes in-frame clones alone and lacks a portion of them. The sample contains about 2,100,000 clones, about 93% of which appear only once. Positively selected for CCR7, the CD45RO-negative cells used as naive CD8 cells excluded terminally differentiated effector memory CD45RA+ cells. This sample is drawn from a study of shared clonotypes between healthy human individuals. General study results and limits: The researchers took only blood, and tissue repertoires probably look different. Relative to memory subsets, naive subsets generally showed larger estimated richness.

CDR1 and CDR2 from the germline V gene are MNHEY and SMNVEV (reference sequence). This CDR3 comprises 14 residues. V lost 1 base and J 5 bases, leaving 12 bases between the germline ends. Source material: naive CD8+ T cells from PBMCs. The genes are TRBV27 and TRBJ2-7, with D possibly TRBD1 on 6 matching bases. This sequence originates from a young man in good health. Some clones in this sample may be carry-over from other donors' samples. CDR3 amino acids: CASSLLGAFHEQYF. The CDR3 nucleotides read TGTGCCAGCAGTTTATTGGGGGCCTTTCACGAGCAGTACTTC.